This TCR beta chain was profiled in a study of TIL therapy for anti-PD-1-resistant metastatic lung cancer. Study at large: Tumors had a median PD-L1 proportion score of 4.5% to 7%. Study-wide points: Patients were highly selected, enriched for treatment-naive, never-smoker and oncogene-addicted cases.

The libraries were made with immunoSEQ v3. The repertoire was sequenced with immunoSEQ multiplex PCR; TCRdb's copy has only in-frame clones and lacks some. The data contain tens of thousands of clones, around 87% of them singletons. A single count supports this clone. What it binds is unknown. Time point noted: pre-treatment sample, taken before nivolumab and TIL therapy. Per the germline V gene, CDR1 is DFQATT and CDR2 is SNEGSKA (reference sequence). Germline trimming cut 3 bases from V and 7 bases from J; bases unmatched to any gene: 10. The CDR3 runs to 14 residues. This rearrangement joins TRBV20-1 to TRBJ2-7, with 9 bases lining up with TRBD1. The specimen was blood, collected at baseline. The source is a person between 25 and 79 years old with non-small cell lung cancer. Written as DNA, the CDR3 is TGCAGTGCTAGTTCGGACAGGGGTATCGAGGAGCAGTACTTC. Its translation is CSASSDRGIEEQYF.